This entry describes one T cell receptor beta chain. Antigen: not known. Purity of the untouched CD4+ T cells was about 98%. CDR3 length: 12 residues. V lost 3 bases to trimming and J lost 12 bases; unmatched junction nucleotides: 1. CDR1 and CDR2 from the germline V gene are SGHTA and FQGNSA. The repertoire was sequenced with immunoSEQ multiplex PCR; TCRdb's copy has only in-frame clones and lacks some. The table lists around 70,000 clones, around 77% of them singletons. These data originate in a study of T cell repertoires and HLA-DP antigens. The receptor was isolated from a man in his 60s in good health and CMV-seronegative. The rearrangement joins TRBV7-2 to TRBJ2-1, with 11 nucleotides matching TRBD2. Specimen: CD4+ T cells from PBMCs. In nucleotides, the CDR3 is TGTGCCAGCAGCTTGCTAGCGGGGGGGCAGTTCTTC. This sequence encodes CASSLLAGGQFF.